This T cell receptor (beta chain) originates from a study of blood T cell repertoires in COVID-19. Overall study context: Samples of COVID-19 (acute and convalescent) were obtained from the United States, Italy and Spain. T cells, B-cell-depleted T cells, or PBMCs provided the cDNA or gDNA that served as material.

The CDR3 consists of 15 residues. V lost 2 bases and J 10 bases, leaving 18 bases between the germline ends. Germline V CDR1 and CDR2: MNHNS, SASEGT. Per the original methods: Amplifying reference gene primers gave estimates of nucleated cell counts. Data came from immunoSEQ multiplex PCR; TCRdb stores just in-frame clones and leaves some out. That table gives V, J and clone size, and the DNA gave D and trimming. The sample yields just over 650,000 clones, around 90% seen once. The rearrangement uses TRBV6-1 and TRBJ1-5; D uncertain. The specimen sequenced was peripheral blood. The TCR sequence derives from a woman younger than 30 with acute or convalescent COVID-19. The DNA of the CDR3 is TGTGCCAGCAGTGAAAGTTTCGGGTTTTCCGCACCCCAGCATTTT. Its translation is CASSESFGFSAPQHF.